The clone carrying this T cell receptor beta chain was seen a single time. After removal of 2 bases from V and 6 bases from J, the junction contained 6 bases not matched to a gene. This CDR3 has 15 residues. Germline loops: CDR1 PRHDT, CDR2 FYEKMQ (reference sequence). Method: immunoSEQ multiplex PCR; TCRdb's copy keeps in-frame clones and lacks some. The sample consists of approximately 59,000 clones, roughly 95% of them appearing once. This sample is drawn from a study of technical replicates of blood from a few donors. This receptor was taken from a human donor in good health. Some clones in this sample may be carry-over from other donors' samples. The source material was PBMCs. V is TRBV13 and J is TRBJ2-4; 8 bases are a match to TRBD2. CDR3 nucleotide sequence: TGTGCCAGCAGCTTACGGGTAGCGGGGCCAAACATTCAGTACTTC. It specifies CASSLRVAGPNIQYF.